The table lists the clone carrying this TCR beta chain with many counts. Its target is not known. Germline V gene data show CDR1 as SGDLS and CDR2 as YYNGEE. Trimming stripped 0 bases from V and 9 bases from J, with 19 bases between. The CDR3 loop spans 16 amino acids. The investigators amplified TCR beta CDR3 regions from RNA transcripts. First-round RT-PCR of the TCR CDR3 relied on the HTBI primer set. TCRdb reprocessed the multiplex PCR reads with MiXCR, giving one entry per CDR3 protein. The top ten clones hold about 53% of a sample with 490,000 or so distinct CDR3 sequences, 20% to 25% of them seen once. The entry originates in a study of T cells in Graves' hyperthyroidism and ophthalmopathy. Study-wide points: Expanded thyroid clonotypes (above 0.001) were mostly also found in blood.

This clonotype originated in a woman in her 70s with Graves' ophthalmopathy. The V and J genes are TRBV9 and TRBJ2-1; a weak D match, TRBD2 (5 bases). Sequenced sample: blood. DNA for the CDR3: TGTGCCAGCAGCGTAGGGAGCGGACCCCTAGGCGGTGAGCAGTTCTTC. This translates into CASSVGSGPLGGEQFF.